The 5 T cell receptor beta chains listed next were all sequenced from one sample in a study of cytomegalovirus exposure and HLA in healthy donors. PCR amplification relied on 60 Vbeta primers (plus 13 Jbeta primers). Profiled with immunoSEQ multiplex PCR; TCRdb holds only in-frame clones, not every one. The sample contains about 180,000 clones, 79% of which appear only once. Sample: PBMCs. Receptor source: a woman aged 40 to 50 in good health and CMV-seronegative.

The CDR3 region has the DNA TGTGCCAGCAGCACAGCCGGGACTAGCGCCTACGAGCAGTACTTC. This sequence encodes CASSTAGTSAYEQYF. The J gene is TRBJ2-5, the V gene TRBV9; TRBD2 matches at 10 bases. Matching the DNA end better, TRBJ2-7 makes the J call doubtful. This CDR3 has 15 residues. The V gene's germline CDR1 is SGDLS and CDR2 YYNGEE.

The chain combines TRBV7-2 with TRBJ2-7; weak D call: TRBD2 (5 bases). The V gene's germline CDR1 is SGHTA and CDR2 FQGNSA. V lost 5 bases and J lost 4, with 18 bases in between. The CDR3 spans 15 residues. CDR3 nucleotide sequence: TGTGCCAGCAGCCCCCCAGGTGGGTGGACTTACGAGCAGTACTTC. This encodes CASSPPGGWTYEQYF.

The chain has TRBV27 and TRBJ2-7, with a weak D call TRBD1 (6 bases). The CDR3 extends over 14 amino acids. V lost 7 bases to trimming and J lost 2 bases, with 15 bases between them. The V gene's germline CDR1 is MNHEY and CDR2 SMNVEV (reference sequence). DNA for the CDR3: TGTGCCAGCAACCCCTTACAGGGACCCTACGAGCAGTACTTC. Its translation: CASNPLQGPYEQYF.

This clone turned up a few times. Other DNA sequences in this specimen translate into the identical CDR3. This chain connects TRBV5-6 to TRBJ1-1; no firm D call. Germline V lookup: CDR1 SGHDT, CDR2 YYEEEE. This CDR3 comprises 12 residues. V was clipped by 1 base and J by 3 bases, with 4 bases between them. CDR3 sequence: CASSLSDTEAFF. DNA for the CDR3: TGTGCCAGCAGCTTGTCGGACACTGAAGCTTTCTTT.

This clone was counted only a few times. J is TRBJ1-5 and V is TRBV15, with D possibly being TRBD1 (6 bases). Trimming took off 0 bases at V and 4 bases at J, with 10 bases between the two ends. Germline V gene sequence: CDR1 LNHNV, CDR2 YYDKDF (reference sequence). This CDR3 is 15 amino acids long. The CDR3: CATSRDPQGNQPQHF. The CDR3 DNA follows: TGTGCCACCAGCAGAGATCCGCAGGGGAATCAGCCCCAGCATTTT.